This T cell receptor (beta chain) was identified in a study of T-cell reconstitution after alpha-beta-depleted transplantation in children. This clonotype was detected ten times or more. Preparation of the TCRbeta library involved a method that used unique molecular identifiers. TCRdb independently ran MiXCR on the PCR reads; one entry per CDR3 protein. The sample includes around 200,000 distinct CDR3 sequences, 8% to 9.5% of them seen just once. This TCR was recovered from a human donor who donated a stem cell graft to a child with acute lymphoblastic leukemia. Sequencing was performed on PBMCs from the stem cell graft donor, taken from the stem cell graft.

CDR3 residues: CASSLAGANTGELFF. The CDR3 DNA reads TGCGCCAGCAGCTTGGCTGGAGCTAACACCGGGGAGCTGTTTTTT. The chain has TRBV5-1 and TRBJ2-2; no clear D. The CDR3 runs 15 residues. Trimming shortened V by 0 bases and J by 2 bases, and 8 bases separated the two germline ends. Germline assignment: CDR1 SGHRS and CDR2 YFSETQ.